This T cell receptor beta chain was identified in a study of neurological immune-mediated disorders. About the research overall: Within the group of around 35 multiple sclerosis patients, roughly 31 were relapsing-remitting, while 3 were secondary progressive.

TCRdb re-derived calls from the 5' RACE reads in MiXCR, one entry per CDR3 protein. The sample lists 60,000 to 85,000 distinct CDR3 sequences, roughly 4.7% occurring once. Unsorted libraries were prepared from 2 million PBMCs held at -80 C. Overall study results and limits: HTLV-1-associated myelopathy led in TCR clonal expansion, while multiple sclerosis ranked lowest, below healthy controls. The repertoires of 18 of 34 multiple sclerosis patients fell into one related-CDR3 cluster (a possible signature) under phylogenetic grouping.

Germline assignment: CDR1 SGHRS and CDR2 YFSETQ. The V end was cut by 2 bases, the J end by 5 bases, with 10 bases between. The CDR3 loop spans 13 amino acids. About this clonotype itself: Antigen specificity is unknown.

The TCR sequence derives from a young woman with multiple sclerosis. The chain carries TRBV5-1 and TRBJ2-5; D is undetermined. Specimen: PBMCs. The CDR3 sequence: CASSFGRRETQYF. DNA of the CDR3: TGCGCCAGCAGCTTTGGCAGGCGGGAGACCCAGTACTTC.